These 30 T cell receptor beta chains were all obtained from the same sample, sequenced in a study of beta chain features in type 1 diabetes. Study-level findings and limits: Within each of all four CD4+ subsets, Type 1 diabetes patients had TCRB CDR3s that were moderately but significantly shorter.

No antigen has been assigned to these receptors. Every bit of the isolated RNA underwent reverse transcription, so sequencing read expressed TCRB transcripts. Produced via immunoSEQ multiplex PCR; TCRdb's table is partial and in-frame only. The top ten hold approximately 0.086% of the sample, which has roughly 220,000 clones, roughly 16% seen once. Sample: naive CD4+ T cells from blood. Receptors originate from a man aged 25-45 years with type 1 diabetes.

CDR3 sequence reads: CASTPGQQETQYF. CDR3 in DNA: TGTGCCAGCACCCCTGGGCAACAAGAGACCCAGTACTTC. The rearrangement joins TRBV28 to TRBJ2-5; no clear D gene. V shed 7 bases and J shed 2 bases, with 11 bases lying between them. The germline V gene has CDR1 MDHEN and CDR2 SYDVKM. The CDR3 consists of 13 residues.

This clone was picked up a small number of times. CDR3 region: CASSVMGTGELFF. The CDR3 DNA reads TGTGCCAGCAGCGTCATGGGCACCGGGGAGCTGTTTTTT. J is TRBJ2-2 and V is TRBV9; D is ambiguous. V was clipped by 2 bases and J by 4 bases, with 6 bases between them. CDR3 length: 13 amino acids. The germline V gene has CDR1 SGDLS and CDR2 YYNGEE.

This clone was observed a handful of times. The chain joins TRBV9 to TRBJ2-2, with D uncertain. The CDR3 contains 16 residues. The V gene's germline CDR1 is SGDLS and CDR2 YYNGEE. V gave up 0 bases and J gave up 1 base, with 10 bases separating them. CDR3 bases: TGTGCCAGCAGCGTAGGTGGCAGGAGGAACACCGGGGAGCTGTTTTTT. Amino acids: CASSVGGRRNTGELFF.

CDR3 DNA: TGCGCCAGCAGCCCGACAGGGTTCACCGCAGATACGCAGTATTTT. Protein: CASSPTGFTADTQYF. The chain recombines TRBV5-1 with TRBJ2-3; TRBD1 aligns across 7 bases. With V trimmed by 4 bases and J by 4 bases, 9 bases remained unmatched. The germline CDR1 and CDR2 sequences are SGHRS and YFSETQ. The CDR3 spans 15 residues.

This clone was seen a handful of times. The DNA of the CDR3 is TGCGCCAGCAGCCAAGATGGTAGCGGGAGATCCAATGAGCAGTTCTTC. Translation: CASSQDGSGRSNEQFF. V gene TRBV4-1 combines with J gene TRBJ2-1; 9 bases line up with TRBD2. J was trimmed by 6 bases and V by 0 bases; bases with no gene match: 6. This CDR3 has 16 residues. In germline, CDR1 is MGHRA, CDR2 YSYEKL.

The V call is TRBV19, the J call TRBJ1-1; 8 nucleotides agree with TRBD1. V dropped 6 bases and J dropped 2; count of bases not matched to a gene: 5. This CDR3 spans 14 amino acids. Germline V CDR1 and CDR2: LNHDA, SQIVND (reference sequence). CDR3 nucleotides: TGTGCCAGTAGAAGGGACAGGCTAAACACTGAAGCTTTCTTT. Translation gives CASRRDRLNTEAFF.

The genes are TRBV28 and TRBJ2-1; possible D gene TRBD1, 5 bases. Trimming took 4 bases from V and 7 from J, leaving 11 bases between them. Looked up from germline, CDR1 is MDHEN and CDR2 is SYDVKM. The length of the CDR3 is 13 residues. The CDR3 protein is CASSSTRQNEQFF. CDR3 sequence (DNA): TGTGCCAGCAGTTCTACGAGACAGAATGAGCAGTTCTTC.

Of note for this clone: Other DNA sequences in the same sample also yield this CDR3. The chain joins TRBV29-1 to TRBJ2-5; no firm D call. This CDR3 is built from 11 residues. Germline CDR1 is SQVTM and CDR2 is ANQGSEA. Trimming took off 3 bases at V and 5 bases at J, with 7 bases between the two ends. CDR3 nucleotide sequence: TGCAGCGTTGAGCCGGGTGAGACCCAGTACTTC. It specifies CSVEPGETQYF.

This clone came up a few times. The gene calls are TRBV27 and TRBJ2-7, with TRBD1 matching over 7 bases. The CDR3 runs to 14 residues. The V and J ends lost 3 bases and 7 bases, in that order; junction bases with no gene match: 9. Germline V gene lookup returns CDR1 MNHEY and CDR2 SMNVEV (reference sequence). As DNA, the CDR3 is TGTGCCAGCAGTTTTACAGGGGTAAGGGAAGAGCAGTACTTC. This codes for CASSFTGVREEQYF.

This clone was detected a few times. This chain links TRBV29-1 with TRBJ2-6; D may be TRBD1 (5 bases). The CDR3 spans 14 residues. V lost 7 bases to trimming and J lost 0 bases, with 10 bases between them. Germline V gene lookup returns CDR1 SQVTM and CDR2 ANQGSEA. The CDR3 coding sequence is TGCAGCGGCCTCAGGGTCTCTGGGGCCAACGTCCTGACTTTC. Protein: CSGLRVSGANVLTF. The whole variable domain, remainder taken from reference TRBV29-1 and TRBJ2-6, is SAVISQKPSRDICQRGTSLTIQCQVDSQVTMMFWYRQQPGQSLTLIATANQGSEATYESGFVIDKFPISRPNLTFSTLTVSNMSPEDSSIYLCSGLRVSGANVLTFGAGSRLTVL.

The CDR3 here is CASSITGVSYEQYF. In nucleotides, the CDR3 is TGTGCCAGCAGCATAACAGGGGTTTCCTACGAGCAGTACTTC. The chain links TRBV7-2 to TRBJ2-7; TRBD1 agrees at 7 bases. CDR1 is SGHTA, CDR2 FQGNSA, per germline. The CDR3 is 14 residues long. V gave up 5 bases and J gave up 1 base; unmatched junction bases: 5.

Points on this clone: Within the sample, other DNA sequences also encode this same CDR3. V usage is TRBV7-9 and J usage is TRBJ2-3; TRBD2 aligns across 10 bases. The CDR3 totals 15 residues. The V gene's germline CDR1 is SEHNR and CDR2 FQNEAQ (reference sequence). V lost 5 bases to trimming and J lost 0 bases; unmatched junction nucleotides: 2. CDR3 region: CASSQGLASTDTQYF. The DNA of the CDR3 is TGTGCCAGCAGCCAGGGACTAGCGAGCACAGATACGCAGTATTTT.

This rearrangement joins TRBV28 to TRBJ2-7; D may match TRBD1 or TRBD2 (5 bases each). CDR1 and CDR2 (germline): MDHEN, SYDVKM. Trimming stripped 10 bases from V and 5 bases from J, with 18 bases between. This CDR3 is 13 amino acids long. The CDR3 DNA sequence: TGTGCCACCACCTTGCGCCGGGACGACGAGCAGTACTTC. Translated, it gives CATTLRRDDEQYF.

J is TRBJ2-3 and V is TRBV30; the D is unclear. The V end lost 7 bases, the J end lost 0 bases, and 14 bases lay between the germline ends. The CDR3 length is 14 residues. The germline V gene encodes CDR1 GTSNPN and CDR2 SVGIG (reference sequence). DNA of the CDR3: TGTGCCTCTCGACGGACGGGCAGCACAGATACGCAGTATTTT. Its protein product is CASRRTGSTDTQYF.

This clone was detected only a few times. The rearrangement uses TRBV29-1 and TRBJ1-1, with 7 nucleotides matching TRBD1. The ends lost 8 bases at V and 0 bases at J; junction bases unmatched: 6. The CDR3 extends over 13 amino acids. From germline, CDR1 is SQVTM and CDR2 ANQGSEA. This CDR3 is CSYNQGVNTEAFF. The CDR3 DNA is TGCAGCTATAATCAGGGGGTGAACACTGAAGCTTTCTTT. Using reference TRBV29-1 and TRBJ1-1 for the parts outside the CDR3, the full variable domain is SAVISQKPSRDICQRGTSLTIQCQVDSQVTMMFWYRQQPGQSLTLIATANQGSEATYESGFVIDKFPISRPNLTFSTLTVSNMSPEDSSIYLCSYNQGVNTEAFFGQGTRLTVV.

This clone was seen a handful of times. CDR3 amino acids: CASSPKLFF. CDR3 in DNA: TGTGCCAGCAGCCCTAAACTGTTTTTT. The chain couples TRBV13 to TRBJ1-4; D gene ambiguous. The germline gives CDR1 PRHDT, CDR2 FYEKMQ (reference sequence). Trimming pared 5 bases from V and 11 bases from J, leaving 3 bases between. There are 9 residues in the CDR3. Based on the CDR3 plus reference TRBV13 and TRBJ1-4, the full variable domain is AAGVIQSPRHLIKEKRETATLKCYPIPRHDTVYWYQQGPGQDPQFLISFYEKMQSDKGSIPDRFSAQQFSDYHSELNMSSLELGDSALYFCASSPKLFFGSGTQLSVL.

This clone turned up a few times. This sequence joins TRBV6-5 and TRBJ1-2; D is uncertain. V lost 6 bases and J lost 2, with 13 bases in between. CDR1 is MNHEY, CDR2 SVGAGI, per germline. The CDR3 runs 14 residues. The CDR3 sequence is CASRLSNQNYGYTF. The CDR3 DNA follows: TGTGCCAGCAGGCTGTCAAACCAGAACTATGGCTACACCTTC.

This clone came up a few times. The chain employs TRBV30 and TRBJ2-5, with D uncertain. The CDR3 sequence is 11 residues long. V lost 5 bases to trimming and J lost 5 bases, with 9 bases between them. Germline values: CDR1 GTSNPN, CDR2 SVGIG (reference sequence). CDR3 sequence (DNA): TGTGCCTGGGGCGCGTTGGAGACCCAGTACTTC. Translation gives CAWGALETQYF. Using reference TRBV30 and TRBJ2-5 for the parts outside the CDR3, the full variable domain is SQTIHQWPATLVQPVGSPLSLECTVEGTSNPNLYWYRQAAGRGLQLLFYSVGIGQISSEVPQNLSASRPQDRQFILSSKKLLLSDSGFYLCAWGALETQYFGPGTRLLVL.

The V call is TRBV15, the J call TRBJ2-7; D perhaps matches TRBD2 (6 bases). Trimming left V 6 bases short and J 0 bases short, with 18 bases between. The CDR3 length is 16 residues. Germline lookup yields CDR1 LNHNV and CDR2 YYDKDF (reference sequence). CDR3 sequence: CATRSGEDLYSYEQYF. CDR3 DNA sequence: TGTGCCACCAGGTCGGGGGAGGATCTCTACTCCTACGAGCAGTACTTC.

The V gene is TRBV18, the J gene TRBJ2-7, with a possible D match to TRBD1 (6 bases). From germline, CDR1 is KGHSH and CDR2 LQKENI. This CDR3 has 15 amino acids. V dropped 0 bases and J dropped 2 bases, with 11 bases sitting between them. In DNA form, the CDR3 reads TGTGCCAGCTCACCACCGATCGCAGGGGCCTACGAGCAGTACTTC. As protein: CASSPPIAGAYEQYF.

This sequence joins TRBV10-3 and TRBJ2-7; 7 bases fit TRBD2. The trim removed 0 bases at V and 3 bases at J, leaving 5 bases unmatched. The CDR3 sequence is 15 residues long. Germline assignment: CDR1 ENHRY and CDR2 SYGVKD. CDR3: CAISESGGSRYEQYF. For the CDR3, the DNA is TGTGCCATCAGTGAGTCGGGGGGGTCCCGCTACGAGCAGTACTTC.

This clone has just a few counts. V gene TRBV27 combines with J gene TRBJ1-1; 9 positions agree with TRBD1. This CDR3 spans 13 amino acids. The germline CDR1 and CDR2 sequences are MNHEY and SMNVEV (reference sequence). V was pared by 8 bases and J by 6 bases, with 7 bases of the junction left unmatched. The CDR3 sequence: CASSGTGSAEAFF. The CDR3 DNA reads as TGTGCCAGCTCCGGGACAGGGAGCGCTGAAGCTTTCTTT.

This clone was counted a few times. The chain joins TRBV4-1 to TRBJ2-7, with 9 positions matching TRBD2. The CDR3 contains 15 residues. Per the germline V gene, CDR1 is MGHRA and CDR2 is YSYEKL. Losses at the gene ends were 4 bases for V and 2 bases for J; bases not matched to a gene: 6. This CDR3 is CASSPQTSGAYEQYF. The CDR3 DNA reads as TGCGCCAGCAGCCCCCAGACTAGCGGCGCCTACGAGCAGTACTTC.

The V and J genes are TRBV10-3 and TRBJ1-1; D uncertain. V was shortened by 10 bases and J by 0 bases, with 12 bases between the two germline ends. This CDR3 comprises 13 residues. Germline V CDR1 and CDR2: ENHRY, SYGVKD. CDR3 sequence: CATRGDLNTEAFF. The CDR3 region has the DNA TGTGCCACCCGGGGTGACTTGAACACTGAAGCTTTCTTT.

V usage is TRBV2 and J usage is TRBJ2-1, with D perhaps given as TRBD1 or TRBD2 (5 bases each). This CDR3 is built from 14 residues. The V gene's germline CDR1 is SNHLY and CDR2 FYNNEI. V was shortened by 8 bases and J by 5 bases, with 16 bases between the two germline ends. CDR3: CASPGPERNNEQFF. CDR3 sequence (DNA): TGTGCCAGCCCGGGACCCGAAAGGAACAATGAGCAGTTCTTC.

The chain uses TRBV7-9 and TRBJ2-3; 7 positions match TRBD2. CDR3 length: 17 amino acids. Per the germline V gene, CDR1 is SEHNR and CDR2 is FQNEAQ (reference sequence). V was clipped by 1 base and J by 0 bases; unmatched bases: 7. CDR3 region: CASSLVERGPSTDTQYF. DNA of the CDR3: TGTGCCAGCAGCTTAGTAGAGCGGGGACCTAGCACAGATACGCAGTATTTT.

The V call is TRBV7-9, the J call TRBJ2-1, with a weak D call TRBD1 (6 bases). Germline lookup yields CDR1 SEHNR and CDR2 FQNEAQ (reference sequence). With 4 bases removed from V and 6 bases from J, the gap between germline ends came to 16 bases. The CDR3 consists of 15 residues. The CDR3 region is CASSSTGLISNEQFF. DNA of the CDR3: TGTGCCAGCAGCTCTACAGGGCTGATTAGCAATGAGCAGTTCTTC.

The chain carries TRBV18 and TRBJ1-2; 7 positions agree with TRBD1. The germline V gene encodes CDR1 KGHSH and CDR2 LQKENI. V lost 1 base, J lost 4 bases, and 3 bases stayed unmatched. The CDR3 runs 14 residues. CDR3 in amino acids: CASSPRGQAYGYTF. The DNA for the CDR3 is TGTGCCAGCTCACCACGAGGACAGGCCTATGGCTACACCTTC.

Only a few counts were recorded for this clone. This rearrangement joins TRBV7-2 to TRBJ2-3, with D maybe TRBD1 (5 bases). Per the germline V gene, CDR1 is SGHTA and CDR2 is FQGNSA. Trimming removed 2 bases from V and 6 bases from J, with 9 bases in between. The CDR3 has 13 amino acids. The CDR3 is CASSLNRQDTQYF. The CDR3 coding sequence is TGTGCCAGCAGCTTAAACAGGCAGGATACGCAGTATTTT.

A few counts support this clone. CDR3 region: CAWDLARTNEQFF. DNA for the CDR3: TGTGCCTGGGACCTAGCGAGAACGAATGAGCAGTTCTTC. The chain carries TRBV30 and TRBJ2-1; maybe TRBD2 (6 bases). V was cut by 5 bases and J by 7 bases, with 15 bases left in between. In germline, CDR1 is GTSNPN, CDR2 SVGIG (reference sequence). The CDR3 covers 13 residues.